This TCR beta chain is from a study of beta chain features in type 1 diabetes. Study outcomes and limitations: A moderate, significant TCRB CDR3 shortening appeared in type 1 diabetes across four CD4+ subsets. Reduced insertions and increased deletions marked VDJ junctions in type 1 diabetes patients. A potential PCR bias toward shorter templates would be equal in patient and control samples.

A CD45RO/CCR7/CD25/CD127/CD95/CD27 panel sorted naive, central memory, regulatory and stem cell-like memory CD4+ cells. TCRB transcripts that were expressed got sequenced, as all of the isolated RNA had been reverse transcribed. Some clones are missing from TCRdb's copy, which holds only in-frame ones; the method was immunoSEQ multiplex PCR. In the table there are about 160,000 clones, 7.5% to 9.5% of which are singletons. Germline V CDR1 and CDR2: MNHEY, SVGAGI. V gave up 6 bases and J gave up 8 bases; unmatched junction bases: 6. The length of the CDR3 is 13 residues. Comments on this clone: Its antigen is currently unknown.

The chain combines TRBV6-5 with TRBJ2-2; 7 bases line up with TRBD2. The sequence was collected from a woman younger than 30 in good health. Sequencing was done on a sample of central memory CD4+ T cells from blood. The CDR3 loop reads CASRGPAGGELFF. The CDR3 DNA is TGTGCCAGCAGAGGGCCAGCGGGAGGGGAGCTGTTTTTT.